These 9 T cell receptor beta chains were sequenced from one sample in a study of blood T cell repertoires in COVID-19. The protocol was immunoSEQ multiplex PCR, while the TCRdb copy is restricted to in-frame clones and leaves out a portion. The top ten hold 30% to 40% of the sample, which has more than 65,000 clones, approximately 78% seen once. Sequenced material: peripheral blood. All receptors come from a woman in her 70s with acute or convalescent COVID-19.

This clone was detected only a few times. The V gene is TRBV19, the J gene TRBJ1-4; D perhaps matches TRBD1 (5 bases). V lost 2 bases, J lost 10 bases, and 26 bases lay in between. Germline V lookup: CDR1 LNHDA, CDR2 SQIVND (reference sequence). The CDR3 is 18 residues long. The CDR3 here is CASSINQGSGGAMRKLFF. The CDR3 region has the DNA TGTGCCAGTAGTATAAATCAGGGATCTGGAGGGGCCATGCGAAAACTGTTTTTT. Complete variable domain (other parts from reference TRBV19 and TRBJ1-4): DGGITQSPKYLFRKEGQNVTLSCEQNLNHDAMYWYRQDPGQGLRLIYYSQIVNDFQKGDIAEGYSVSREKKESFPLTVTSAQKNPTAFYLCASSINQGSGGAMRKLFFGSGTQLSVL.

This clone was seen only once. The chain uses TRBV30 and TRBJ2-7; D gene uncertain. This CDR3 contains 12 residues. CDR1 is GTSNPN and CDR2 is SVGIG in the germline V gene (reference sequence). With 0 bases removed from V and 6 bases from J, the gap between germline ends came to 9 bases. The CDR3 DNA is TGTGCCTGGAGTGTAGCTCAAGCCGAGCAGTACTTC. It encodes CAWSVAQAEQYF.

The chain recombines TRBV2 with TRBJ2-5; D perhaps matches TRBD2 (5 bases). The CDR3 runs to 14 residues. Germline V lookup: CDR1 SNHLY, CDR2 FYNNEI. The germline V and J ends were trimmed by 6 bases and 1 base, with 12 bases remaining between them. CDR3 sequence: CASRETEGQETQYF. The CDR3 region has the DNA TGTGCCAGCAGAGAAACAGAGGGCCAAGAGACCCAGTACTTC.

The chain is built from TRBV19 and TRBJ1-5; 7 nucleotides agree with TRBD1. Germline trimming cut 10 bases from V and 3 bases from J; bases unmatched to any gene: 6. Germline V gene lookup returns CDR1 LNHDA and CDR2 SQIVND (reference sequence). The CDR3 sequence is 13 residues long. CDR3 loop: CATRGQANQPQHF. CDR3 sequence (DNA): TGTGCCACCCGAGGACAGGCCAATCAGCCCCAGCATTTT.

The gene calls are TRBV25-1 and TRBJ1-2, with 8 bases matching TRBD1. CDR1 and CDR2 from the germline V gene are MGHDK and SYGVNS. This CDR3 is 16 amino acids long. After removal of 4 bases from V and 3 bases from J, the junction contained 10 bases not matched to a gene. The CDR3 sequence is CASSAFGQGSHYGYTF. CDR3 bases: TGTGCCAGCAGTGCTTTCGGACAGGGCAGTCACTATGGCTACACCTTC.

This clone was recorded only once. The chain links TRBV3-1 (or the pseudogene TRBV3-2) to TRBJ2-1, with D possibly being TRBD1 (6 bases). The CDR3 has 16 amino acids. The V and J ends lost 4 bases and 0 bases respectively, with 13 bases between them. CDR1 and CDR2 from the germline V gene are LGHDT and YNNKEL (reference sequence). CDR3 protein: CASSLKTGNSYNEQFF. The CDR3 DNA is TGTGCCAGCAGCCTTAAAACAGGGAACTCCTACAATGAGCAGTTCTTC.

The table lists this clone with a few counts. CDR3 DNA sequence: TGTGCCAGCAGCTTGGTTACTAGCGGGGAAAACATTCAGTACTTC. Translated, it gives CASSLVTSGENIQYF. The rearrangement uses TRBV5-6 and TRBJ2-4; 10 positions match TRBD2. The germline V gene has CDR1 SGHDT and CDR2 YYEEEE. With 0 bases clipped from V and 5 bases from J, the junction kept 2 bases outside the gene matches. This CDR3 has 15 residues.

This CDR3 reads CASSGLAAGVEYEQYF. DNA of the CDR3: TGTGCCAGCAGCGGTCTGGCGGCGGGAGTGGAATACGAGCAGTACTTC. The chain couples TRBV5-6 to TRBJ2-7; 7 positions agree with TRBD2. V dropped 4 bases and J dropped 4; count of bases not matched to a gene: 14. Germline V gene data show CDR1 as SGHDT and CDR2 as YYEEEE. The length of the CDR3 is 16 residues.

This clone was observed once. The chain links TRBV19 to TRBJ2-1; tentative D call: TRBD2 (6 bases). CDR1 LNHDA and CDR2 SQIVND come from the germline V gene (reference sequence). Trimming took 7 bases from V and 4 from J, leaving 11 bases between them. The CDR3 sequence is 13 residues long. CDR3 nucleotide sequence: TGTGCCAGTAAGACTAGGTTTTACAATGAGCAGTTCTTC. It translates to CASKTRFYNEQFF. Together with reference TRBV19 and TRBJ2-1, the CDR3 gives the full variable domain: DGGITQSPKYLFRKEGQNVTLSCEQNLNHDAMYWYRQDPGQGLRLIYYSQIVNDFQKGDIAEGYSVSREKKESFPLTVTSAQKNPTAFYLCASKTRFYNEQFFGPGTRLTVL.